What follows describes a single T cell receptor beta chain. No antigen is known for it. The data originate from a study of T cells in localized non-small cell lung cancer. Germline V gives CDR1 MGHRA, CDR2 YSYEKL. The CDR3 sequence is 15 residues long. V was trimmed by 2 bases and J by 2 bases, leaving 13 bases between them. Findings and caveats of the study: Higher adjacent-lung clonality was associated with shorter survival.

Sequenced by immunoSEQ multiplex PCR; TCRdb stores in-frame clones only, minus some. Altogether about 59,000 clones are present, 90% to 95% being singletons, with the ten largest covering 15% to 20%. The V call is TRBV4-1, the J call TRBJ2-7; D possibly matches TRBD1 or TRBD2 (5 bases each). This clonotype originated in a man aged 35-69 years with stage I lung adenocarcinoma. The sample in question was peripheral blood, obtained before any cancer treatment. CDR3 nucleotide sequence: TGCGCCAGCAGCCAATCCGGGACCGAAACCTACGAGCAGTACTTC. Encoded protein: CASSQSGTETYEQYF.